The 21 T cell receptor beta chains reported below all come from one sample, sequenced in a study of blood T cell repertoires in COVID-19. Assay used: immunoSEQ multiplex PCR; TCRdb lists only in-frame clones, some missing. The sample holds 350,000 to 450,000 clones, approximately 89% seen once. Sequenced sample: peripheral blood. The source of these receptors is a woman in her 40s with COVID-19, enrolled during active disease.

The chain links TRBV5-1 to TRBJ1-4; 11 bases are shared with TRBD1. The germline CDR1 and CDR2 sequences are SGHRS and YFSETQ. The V gene end was trimmed by 3 bases and the J gene end by 8 bases; junction bases not matched to a gene: 6. This CDR3 comprises 15 residues. The CDR3 region is CASSWEGQGEEKLFF. CDR3 bases: TGCGCCAGCAGCTGGGAGGGACAGGGGGAAGAAAAACTGTTTTTT.

This rearrangement joins TRBV25-1 to TRBJ1-4, with D perhaps matching TRBD1 (6 bases). Germline V gives CDR1 MGHDK, CDR2 SYGVNS. V was clipped by 8 bases and J by 0 bases, with 10 bases between them. This CDR3 spans 14 amino acids. The CDR3 DNA is TGTGCCAGCGCCACAGGGACAACTAATGAAAAACTGTTTTTT. It codes for CASATGTTNEKLFF.

The J gene is TRBJ1-1, the V gene TRBV19; D remains unclear. V lost 4 bases, J lost 1 base, and 19 bases lay in between. Germline loops: CDR1 LNHDA, CDR2 SQIVND (reference sequence). The CDR3 extends over 17 amino acids. CDR3 amino acids: CASSRPHWEGWNTEAFF. The CDR3, as DNA: TGTGCCAGTAGTAGGCCCCACTGGGAGGGATGGAACACTGAAGCTTTCTTT.

The V call is TRBV7-8, the J call TRBJ2-1; 8 bases line up with TRBD2. CDR1 and CDR2 (germline): SGHVS, FQNEAQ. Unmatched junction bases numbered 8, after V lost 5 bases and J lost 2 bases. The CDR3 is 16 amino acids. CDR3 coding DNA: TGTGCCAGCAGCCCGACACGGGGGGGCCCCTACAATGAGCAGTTCTTC. This gives the protein CASSPTRGGPYNEQFF.

The rearrangement joins TRBV28 to TRBJ1-2, with 7 bases identical to TRBD1. The CDR3 totals 16 residues. With V trimmed by 6 bases and J by 6 bases, 16 bases remained unmatched. Germline CDR1 MDHEN, CDR2 SYDVKM. The CDR3 sequence is CASSPAQGSGVDGYTF. In nucleotides, the CDR3 is TGTGCCAGCAGCCCCGCACAGGGGAGTGGAGTGGATGGCTACACCTTC.

CDR3 coding DNA: TGTGCCAGCAGTTCCCCTGCGGGACCTAACACCGGGGAGCTGTTTTTT. It yields the protein CASSSPAGPNTGELFF. The chain links TRBV6-2 or TRBV6-3 to TRBJ2-2; a possible D gene is TRBD2 (6 bases). The CDR3 consists of 16 residues. From germline, CDR1 is MNHEY and CDR2 SVGEGT. The V and J ends lost 4 bases and 2 bases respectively, with 14 bases between them.

V and J are TRBV15 and TRBJ2-3; TRBD2 agrees at 8 bases. The V and J ends lost 1 base and 2 bases, in that order; junction bases with no gene match: 8. This CDR3 comprises 17 residues. Per germline, CDR1 LNHNV and CDR2 YYDKDF (reference sequence). CDR3 DNA: TGTGCCACCAGCAGAGGAGGGCGGGAGGCGCTCACAGATACGCAGTATTTT. This codes for CATSRGGREALTDTQYF.

The chain has TRBV9 and TRBJ2-2; 9 bases fit TRBD1. Trimming cost V 0 bases and J 4 bases; bases outside gene matches: 7. The CDR3 loop spans 17 amino acids. Germline V CDR1 and CDR2: SGDLS, YYNGEE. CDR3 sequence (DNA): TGTGCCAGCAGCGTAGGCAGGGACAGGGCCACCACCGGGGAGCTGTTTTTT. It encodes CASSVGRDRATTGELFF.

The chain is built from TRBV29-1 and TRBJ2-5, with D maybe TRBD1 (5 bases). With 7 bases removed from V and 5 bases from J, the gap between germline ends came to 14 bases. The CDR3 length is 12 residues. Germline assignment: CDR1 SQVTM and CDR2 ANQGSEA. This chain's CDR3 is CSGLGHEETQYF. As DNA, the CDR3 is TGCAGCGGCCTTGGACATGAGGAGACCCAGTACTTC. Based on the CDR3 plus reference TRBV29-1 and TRBJ2-5, the full variable domain is SAVISQKPSRDICQRGTSLTIQCQVDSQVTMMFWYRQQPGQSLTLIATANQGSEATYESGFVIDKFPISRPNLTFSTLTVSNMSPEDSSIYLCSGLGHEETQYFGPGTRLLVL.

The CDR3 loop is CSASSDGNQPQHF. The CDR3 bases are TGCAGTGCTAGTTCAGATGGCAATCAGCCCCAGCATTTT. The rearrangement joins TRBV20-1 to TRBJ1-5, with D unresolved. Germline V gene sequence: CDR1 DFQATT, CDR2 SNEGSKA (reference sequence). The length of the CDR3 is 13 residues. The ends were cut back, 3 bases at V and 2 bases at J, with 8 bases in the middle.

The CDR3 region is CASSIRGLGEQYF. The CDR3 nucleotides read TGTGCCAGTAGTATTAGGGGGCTCGGCGAGCAGTACTTC. The chain combines TRBV19 with TRBJ2-7, with 7 bases identical to TRBD1. Germline assignment: CDR1 LNHDA and CDR2 SQIVND (reference sequence). This CDR3 contains 13 residues. The J segment lost 6 bases and the V segment lost 3 bases, leaving 5 bases of the junction unmatched.

The chain uses TRBV19 and TRBJ2-1; weak D call: TRBD1 (6 bases). The V end lost 7 bases, the J end lost 9 bases, and 10 bases lay between the germline ends. This CDR3 has 11 residues. Germline V gene data show CDR1 as LNHDA and CDR2 as SQIVND (reference sequence). CDR3 nucleotides: TGTGCCAGTAACAGGGTTGGTGAGCAGTTCTTC. It encodes CASNRVGEQFF.

The chain carries TRBV15 and TRBJ1-5, with 8 bases aligning to TRBD1. Germline-derived CDR1 and CDR2 are LNHNV and YYDKDF (reference sequence). CDR3 length: 16 amino acids. The trim removed 0 bases at V and 6 bases at J, leaving 7 bases unmatched. The CDR3 DNA reads as TGTGCCACCAGCAGAGAATCCGGACAGGGAGGTCAGCCCCAGCATTTT. Its protein is CATSRESGQGGQPQHF.

In this sample, this clone turned up once. The CDR3 protein is CASSVEGDSYNEQFF. The CDR3 DNA follows: TGTGCCAGCAGCGTAGAAGGAGACTCCTACAATGAGCAGTTCTTC. This sequence joins TRBV9 and TRBJ2-1; D is uncertain. CDR1 is SGDLS and CDR2 is YYNGEE in the germline V gene. The CDR3 is 15 residues long. V dropped 0 bases and J dropped 0 bases, with 7 bases sitting between them.

This chain uses TRBV5-6 with TRBJ1-1; TRBD1 aligns across 7 bases. The CDR3 runs to 18 residues. Germline V gene data show CDR1 as SGHDT and CDR2 as YYEEEE. J gave up 1 base and V 0 bases, and 12 bases lay outside the gene matches. CDR3 bases: TGTGCCAGCAGCTTGGTACCCTACCAGGGGGGAAGGAACACTGAAGCTTTCTTT. Translation: CASSLVPYQGGRNTEAFF.

The chain joins TRBV19 to TRBJ1-1; unclear D gene. With 7 bases removed from V and 3 bases from J, the gap between germline ends came to 12 bases. Per germline, CDR1 LNHDA and CDR2 SQIVND (reference sequence). This CDR3 is built from 13 residues. This CDR3 reads CASTKDSDTEAFF. CDR3 in DNA: TGTGCCAGTACCAAGGACTCGGACACTGAAGCTTTCTTT.

The J gene is TRBJ2-2, the V gene TRBV7-9; the D is unclear. The germline V gene encodes CDR1 SEHNR and CDR2 FQNEAQ (reference sequence). The CDR3 is made up of 13 amino acids. V lost 2 bases and J 7 bases, leaving 8 bases between the germline ends. CDR3 nucleotide sequence: TGTGCCAGCAGCTTACAGGCGAGCGGGGAGCTGTTTTTT. Amino acid sequence: CASSLQASGELFF.

The rearrangement uses TRBV5-8 and TRBJ1-1; maybe TRBD1 (5 bases). CDR1 and CDR2 (germline): SGHTS, YDEGEE. The V end was cut by 5 bases, the J end by 4 bases, with 15 bases between. The CDR3 is 14 amino acids. CDR3 nucleotide sequence: TGTGCCAGCAGACCGGGGGATCGGGTCACTGAAGCTTTCTTT. Its protein product is CASRPGDRVTEAFF.

The rearrangement uses TRBV28 and TRBJ1-1; no clear D gene. Looked up from germline, CDR1 is MDHEN and CDR2 is SYDVKM. Trimming took off 5 bases at V and 2 bases at J, with 18 bases between the two ends. This CDR3 comprises 16 residues. This CDR3 reads CASSARGELTNTEAFF. The CDR3 DNA reads as TGTGCCAGCAGTGCCCGTGGGGAGCTTACTAACACTGAAGCTTTCTTT. Using reference TRBV28 and TRBJ1-1 for the parts outside the CDR3, the full variable domain is DVKVTQSSRYLVKRTGEKVFLECVQDMDHENMFWYRQDPGLGLRLIYFSYDVKMKEKGDIPEGYSVSREKKERFSLILESASTNQTSMYLCASSARGELTNTEAFFGQGTRLTVV.

This chain joins TRBV6-2 or TRBV6-3 and TRBJ1-6, with 7 bases aligning to TRBD1. The V segment lost 4 bases and the J segment 0 bases; nucleotides outside the gene matches: 0. CDR1 is MNHEY and CDR2 is SVGEGT in the germline V gene. The CDR3 runs 15 residues. The CDR3 region has the DNA TGTGCCAGCAGTTGGGACAGCTCCTATAATTCACCCCTCCACTTT. This gives the protein CASSWDSSYNSPLHF.

This sequence joins TRBV9 and TRBJ2-7; D ambiguous. The ends were cut back, 4 bases at V and 2 bases at J, with 13 bases in the middle. The CDR3 is 14 amino acids. CDR1 is SGDLS and CDR2 is YYNGEE in the germline V gene. CDR3 coding DNA: TGTGCCAGCAGCACTATCCCGTTTCCCTACGAGCAGTACTTC. Its protein product is CASSTIPFPYEQYF.